Each of the 9 T cell receptor beta chains below was sequenced from the same sample in a study of response to subunit inactivated influenza vaccine. TCRdb fed the RT-PCR reads into MiXCR, producing one record per CDR3 protein. The sample lists hundreds of thousands of distinct CDR3 sequences; about 25% were seen once. Sequenced here: CD4+ T cells sorted from PBMCs, sampled around 5 days after vaccination. The receptors shown here come from a man in his fifties who received an inactivated influenza vaccine.

This clonotype was seen only once. This chain uses TRBV10-3 with TRBJ2-3, with D possibly matching TRBD1 (5 bases). The germline CDR1 and CDR2 sequences are ENHRY and SYGVKD. This CDR3 has 14 residues. The V gene lost 8 bases and the J gene lost 1 base, with 13 bases spanning the gap. The CDR3 is CAIGKGSGTDTQYF. In DNA, the CDR3 is TGTGCCATCGGAAAGGGGTCTGGCACAGATACGCAGTATTTT.

The CDR3 nucleotides read TGCGCCAGCAGCCAAGGTTGGACTAGTTTCTACGAGCAGTACTTC. Translation: CASSQGWTSFYEQYF. This chain uses TRBV4-3 with TRBJ2-7, with 7 bases that match TRBD2. V shed 1 base and J 3 bases; nucleotides not matched to a gene: 6. Per the germline V gene, CDR1 is LGHNA and CDR2 is YSLEER. This CDR3 has 15 amino acids.

The sample holds many counts of this clonotype. One junction end does not reproduce the germline sequence, and a read error may be involved. The chain carries TRBV7-9 and TRBJ2-3, with D possibly being TRBD1 (6 bases). Per the germline V gene, CDR1 is SEHNR and CDR2 is FQNEAQ (reference sequence). CDR3 length: 14 residues. Written as DNA, the CDR3 is TGCGCCAGCAGCTTACGGACAGGCACAGATACGCAGTATTTT. Protein product: CASSLRTGTDTQYF.

This clonotype came up a few times. V gene TRBV3-1 combines with J gene TRBJ2-3; D ambiguous. The CDR3 is 14 residues long. Germline CDR1 reads LGHDT; CDR2 reads YNNKEL (reference sequence). The germline V and J ends were trimmed by 3 bases and 1 base, with 8 bases remaining between them. The CDR3 here is CASSHQDRTDTQYF. CDR3 sequence (DNA): TGTGCCAGCAGCCACCAGGACCGCACAGATACGCAGTATTTT.

V gene TRBV29-1 combines with J gene TRBJ2-7; the D call may be TRBD1 or TRBD2 (6 bases each). The V gene lost 6 bases and the J gene lost 2 bases, with 11 bases spanning the gap. The CDR3 consists of 12 residues. Germline assignment: CDR1 SQVTM and CDR2 ANQGSEA. The CDR3 bases are TGCAGCGTGCGGGACAATCCCTACGAGCAGTACTTC. Translating gives CSVRDNPYEQYF.

J is TRBJ2-2 and V is TRBV29-1; D remains ambiguous. V was trimmed by 4 bases and J by 6 bases, leaving 6 bases between them. The CDR3 extends over 11 amino acids. In germline, CDR1 is SQVTM, CDR2 ANQGSEA. CDR3 DNA: TGCAGCGTTGGCTATTCCGGGGAGCTGTTTTTT. It codes for CSVGYSGELFF.

This chain uses TRBV25-1 with TRBJ2-5; D might be TRBD2 (6 bases). Germline V lookup: CDR1 MGHDK, CDR2 SYGVNS. The V gene lost 4 bases and the J gene lost 4 bases, with 13 bases spanning the gap. The CDR3 runs to 14 residues. CDR3: CASSVLGGSETQYF. CDR3 coding DNA: TGTGCCAGCAGTGTCCTGGGGGGATCAGAGACCCAGTACTTC.

This clonotype was counted a few times. The chain combines TRBV6-1 with TRBJ2-1; D is undetermined. The CDR3 runs 14 residues. With 6 bases removed from V and 0 bases from J, the gap between germline ends came to 9 bases. CDR1 is MNHNS and CDR2 is SASEGT in the germline V gene. CDR3 residues: CASSFKVSYNEQFF. The CDR3, as DNA: TGTGCCAGCAGCTTCAAAGTCTCCTACAATGAGCAGTTCTTC.

The CDR3, as DNA: TGCAGCGTTGAAGGACAGGGAGGACCTGAAGCTTTCTTT. This gives the protein CSVEGQGGPEAFF. The genes are TRBV29-1 and TRBJ1-1, with 7 bases fitting TRBD1. The CDR3 is 13 amino acids. With 1 base clipped from V and 6 bases from J, the junction kept 5 bases outside the gene matches. From germline, CDR1 is SQVTM and CDR2 ANQGSEA.